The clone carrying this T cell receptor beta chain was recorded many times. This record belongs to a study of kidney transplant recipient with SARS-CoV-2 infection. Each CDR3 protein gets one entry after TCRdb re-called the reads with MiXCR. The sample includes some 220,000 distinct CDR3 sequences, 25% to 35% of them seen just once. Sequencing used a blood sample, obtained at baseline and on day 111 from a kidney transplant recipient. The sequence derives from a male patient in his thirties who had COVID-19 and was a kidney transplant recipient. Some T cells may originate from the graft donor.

The CDR3: CASSIAGGRVETQYF. In nucleotides, the CDR3 is TGTGCCAGTAGTATAGCCGGCGGGAGGGTAGAGACCCAGTACTTC. The V gene is TRBV19, the J gene TRBJ2-5; 9 bases align to TRBD2. V dropped 1 base and J dropped 4; count of bases not matched to a gene: 4. This CDR3 contains 15 residues. Germline CDR1 reads LNHDA; CDR2 reads SQIVND (reference sequence). Combining the CDR3 with reference TRBV19 and TRBJ2-5 gives the whole variable domain DGGITQSPKYLFRKEGQNVTLSCEQNLNHDAMYWYRQDPGQGLRLIYYSQIVNDFQKGDIAEGYSVSREKKESFPLTVTSAQKNPTAFYLCASSIAGGRVETQYFGPGTRLLVL.